This TCR beta chain was identified in a study of blood T cells in healthy people across ages. General study results and limits: Per million T cells, TCR beta diversity dropped roughly linearly as age increased.

This CDR3 has 12 residues. Trimming stripped 3 bases from V and 9 bases from J, with 11 bases between. Germline loops: CDR1 MGHDK, CDR2 SYGVNS. The authors isolated at least 6 million PBMCs per sample. Using a J-beta primer mix together with a sample-barcoded 5' primer, a second PCR was run for roughly 6 to 11 cycles. Each CDR3 protein gets one entry after TCRdb re-called the 5' RACE reads with MiXCR. The table shows more than 500,000 distinct CDR3 sequences, with roughly a quarter occurring only once. As to this clonotype: Antigen unknown.

The same sample was also studied in work on T cells of mothers and their children. In that study: According to the study, all extracted RNA entered cDNA synthesis at 1.5 ug per 15 ul.

V is TRBV25-1 and J is TRBJ1-2; tentative D call: TRBD1 (6 bases). This TCR came from a boy between 2 and 15 years old in good health. Sample: blood. In nucleotides, the CDR3 is TGTGCCAGCAGTGACAGGGGAGGAAGCTACACCTTC. Translated, it gives CASSDRGGSYTF.